These 19 T cell receptor beta chains originate from one sample sequenced in a study of TIL therapy for anti-PD-1-resistant metastatic lung cancer. Stated time point: pre-treatment sample, taken before nivolumab and TIL therapy. Sequencing used immunoSEQ v3. Using immunoSEQ multiplex PCR, the repertoire was profiled, and TCRdb retains in-frame clones only, with some absent. There are roughly 60,000 clones in the sample; roughly 84% occur only once, and 2.6% lies in the top ten. The sequences come from blood, collected at baseline. The receptors were gathered from a person aged 25 to 80 with non-small cell lung cancer.

J is TRBJ1-2 and V is TRBV24-1, with TRBD1 matching over 7 bases. This CDR3 has 14 residues. J was trimmed by 1 base and V by 5 bases; bases with no gene match: 3. Germline V gene sequence: CDR1 KGHDR, CDR2 SFDVKD. The CDR3 loop is CATSAPGGNYGYTF. The CDR3 coding sequence is TGTGCCACCAGTGCTCCAGGGGGTAACTATGGCTACACCTTC.

The CDR3: CASSESGDYNEQFF. The CDR3 nucleotides are TGCGCCAGCAGTGAGAGTGGGGACTACAATGAGCAGTTCTTC. V usage is TRBV10-1 and J usage is TRBJ2-1, with D uncertain. The CDR3 is made up of 14 amino acids. Between the trimmed V and J ends, which lost 2 bases and 3 bases, there was a span of 8 bases. CDR1 and CDR2 (germline): WNHNN, SYGVQD (reference sequence).

This clone has only one observation. This rearrangement joins TRBV19 to TRBJ2-3; TRBD2 aligns across 7 bases. V dropped 8 bases and J dropped 2; count of bases not matched to a gene: 10. Germline V gene lookup returns CDR1 LNHDA and CDR2 SQIVND (reference sequence). The CDR3 covers 15 residues. CDR3 amino acids: CASSDWGGLTDTQYF. The CDR3 DNA reads as TGTGCCAGTTCTGATTGGGGGGGTCTCACAGATACGCAGTATTTT.

The chain joins TRBV5-1 to TRBJ2-5, with D unclear. V lost 0 bases and J 4 bases, leaving 10 bases between the germline ends. The CDR3 runs 14 residues. CDR1 SGHRS and CDR2 YFSETQ come from the germline V gene. CDR3 in amino acids: CASSLAAGAETQYF. For the CDR3, the DNA is TGCGCCAGCAGCTTGGCCGCAGGCGCAGAGACCCAGTACTTC.

This chain uses TRBV7-6 with TRBJ2-3; possible D gene TRBD2, 6 bases. This CDR3 region has 17 residues. Per germline, CDR1 SGHVS and CDR2 FNYEAQ. V was trimmed by 5 bases and J by 0 bases, leaving 18 bases between them. CDR3 loop: CASSPPRGVSSTDTQYF. In DNA, the CDR3 is TGTGCCAGCAGCCCACCCCGCGGGGTTTCTAGCACAGATACGCAGTATTTT.

This rearrangement joins TRBV12-2 to TRBJ1-2; TRBD1, the table's D call, was not compared with the DNA. TRBV12-2 is assigned pseudogene status. This CDR3 comprises 15 residues. This CDR3 reads CASRLKRWGLYGYTF. The CDR3 DNA sequence: TGTGCAAGTCGCTTAAAGAGGTGGGGCCTCTATGGCTACACCTTC.

The gene calls are TRBV12-5 and TRBJ1-2; D ambiguous. The germline V gene encodes CDR1 LGHNT and CDR2 FRNRAP. The CDR3 runs 13 residues. Trimming removed 3 bases at V and 6 bases at J, with 11 bases between. The CDR3 DNA is TGTGCTAGTGGTTTATCGCAGCGGGATGGCTACACCTTC. Its translation is CASGLSQRDGYTF.

In this sample, this clone turned up a few times. This rearrangement joins TRBV11-2 to TRBJ2-7; the match to TRBD1 covers 8 bases. The CDR3 loop spans 14 amino acids. Germline V lookup: CDR1 SGHAT, CDR2 FQNNGV. The trim removed 5 bases at V and 4 bases at J, leaving 7 bases unmatched. CDR3 residues: CASSLRDRQYEQYF. The CDR3 DNA reads TGTGCCAGCAGCCTAAGGGACAGGCAATACGAGCAGTACTTC.

CDR3 sequence (DNA): TGTGCCAGCAGCTTAACTCCAGGTGATAATTCACCCCTCCACTTT. It yields the protein CASSLTPGDNSPLHF. The chain is built from TRBV11-2 and TRBJ1-6, with unresolved D. V was shortened by 2 bases and J by 5 bases, with 10 bases between the two germline ends. This CDR3 has 15 amino acids. Germline CDR1 and CDR2: SGHAT and FQNNGV.

This chain connects TRBV7-9 to TRBJ2-3; D is possibly TRBD1 or TRBD2 (5 bases each). CDR1 is SEHNR, CDR2 FQNEAQ, per germline (reference sequence). This CDR3 comprises 16 residues. Deletions cut 5 bases from V and 6 bases from J, with 21 bases between. The CDR3: CASSPRGRESGDTQYF. The DNA for the CDR3 is TGTGCCAGCAGCCCCCGCGGCAGGGAGTCGGGGGATACGCAGTATTTT.

V usage is TRBV18 and J usage is TRBJ2-2; D is undetermined. V was trimmed by 0 bases and J by 1 base, leaving 9 bases between them. Germline V CDR1 and CDR2: KGHSH, LQKENI. This CDR3 comprises 16 residues. In nucleotides, the CDR3 is TGTGCCAGCTCACCACCTTCTGTCGGGAACACCGGGGAGCTGTTTTTT. Its protein is CASSPPSVGNTGELFF.

J is TRBJ1-1 and V is TRBV29-1, with D possibly being TRBD1 (6 bases). Trimming left V 8 bases short and J 1 base short, with 14 bases between. CDR3 length: 13 amino acids. Per the germline V gene, CDR1 is SQVTM and CDR2 is ANQGSEA. CDR3 loop: CSLGEGGNTEAFF. The DNA for the CDR3 is TGCAGCCTTGGGGAGGGGGGGAACACTGAAGCTTTCTTT.

The gene calls are TRBV6-5 and TRBJ2-3; tentative D call: TRBD2 (6 bases). Germline V CDR1 and CDR2: MNHEY, SVGAGI. The CDR3 contains 15 residues. Trimming removed 0 bases from V and 1 base from J, with 8 bases in between. This CDR3 is CASSYSGLRTDTQYF. The CDR3 DNA sequence: TGTGCCAGCAGTTACTCTGGACTACGCACAGATACGCAGTATTTT.

This clone occurred once. The genes are TRBV7-9 and TRBJ2-3, with D possibly TRBD2 on 5 matching bases. The V end lost 5 bases, the J end lost 6 bases, and 18 bases lay between the germline ends. Germline CDR1 reads SEHNR; CDR2 reads FQNEAQ (reference sequence). The CDR3 runs 15 residues. In DNA form, the CDR3 reads TGTGCCAGCAGCCCTAGCACGTCCCGGGTGGATACGCAGTATTTT. It is translated as CASSPSTSRVDTQYF.

The V gene is TRBV2, the J gene TRBJ1-1; 10 bases map to TRBD1. The CDR3 is made up of 14 amino acids. Germline values: CDR1 SNHLY, CDR2 FYNNEI. With V trimmed by 6 bases and J by 6 bases, 7 bases remained unmatched. For the CDR3, the DNA is TGTGCCAGCAGGGGGACAGGGGTTGTGGCTGAAGCTTTCTTT. Protein product: CASRGTGVVAEAFF.

DNA of the CDR3: TGTGCCAGCAGCGCCGAGTTCTACGAGCAGTACTTC. Encoded protein: CASSAEFYEQYF. The rearrangement uses TRBV12-3 or TRBV12-4 and TRBJ2-7, with D unresolved. V lost 6 bases, J lost 3 bases, and 9 bases lay in between. CDR3 size: 12 residues.

CDR3 residues: CASSSGTGFTGELFF. CDR3 DNA: TGTGCCAGCAGCTCCGGGACAGGTTTCACCGGGGAGCTGTTTTTT. The gene calls are TRBV7-9 and TRBJ2-2, with 8 bases lining up with TRBD1. The length of the CDR3 is 15 residues. Germline lookup yields CDR1 SEHNR and CDR2 FQNEAQ (reference sequence). V was clipped by 4 bases and J by 4 bases; unmatched bases: 5.

CDR3 protein: CAWDRQGSTEAFF. The DNA of the CDR3 is TGTGCCTGGGATCGGCAGGGGAGCACTGAAGCTTTCTTT. V usage is TRBV30 and J usage is TRBJ1-1, with a tentative D call TRBD1 (6 bases). Trimming pared 5 bases from V and 4 bases from J, leaving 14 bases between. CDR1 GTSNPN and CDR2 SVGIG come from the germline V gene (reference sequence). The CDR3 covers 13 residues.

This clone occurred once. The CDR3 sequence is CASSPLSDTGSYEQYF. The CDR3 nucleotides read TGTGCCAGCTCACCACTCTCGGACACAGGTTCCTACGAGCAGTACTTC. V is TRBV18 and J is TRBJ2-7; possible D gene TRBD1, 5 bases. Per germline, CDR1 KGHSH and CDR2 LQKENI. Deletions cut 1 base from V and 1 base from J, with 14 bases between. The CDR3 sequence is 16 residues long.